This T cell receptor beta chain was identified in a study of PD-L1 blockade in urothelial cancer. For the study at large: Atezolizumab (1,200 mg intravenously every 3 weeks) began in the mid-2010s for patients. Males with urothelial cancer arising in the bladder constituted most of the 29 patients.

Losses at the gene ends were 1 base for V and 11 bases for J; bases not matched to a gene: 5. This CDR3 contains 13 residues. CDR1 is LGHNA, CDR2 YSLEER, per germline. Using immunoSEQ multiplex PCR, the repertoire was profiled, and TCRdb retains in-frame clones only, with some absent. The sample comprises 30,000 to 40,000 clones, roughly 82% of which are singletons, and approximately 3.6% rests with the top ten. Study conclusions and caveats: It was durable-benefit patients whose tumor-associated blood clones expanded more at 3 weeks.

This clone was found once. The antigen is undetermined. The sequencing used PBMCs, collected around atezolizumab (anti-PD-L1) treatment. The chain combines TRBV4-3 with TRBJ1-2; 9 bases match TRBD1. The TCR sequence derives from a man between 65 and 85 years old with urothelial cancer. Written as DNA, the CDR3 is TGCGCCAGCAGCCAAGCCGGGACAGGGAGATACACCTTC. This codes for CASSQAGTGRYTF.